Below, 10 T cell receptor beta chains from the same sample are listed, as sequenced in a study of T cell responses to AZD1222 COVID-19 vaccine. The repertoire was sequenced with immunoSEQ multiplex PCR; TCRdb's copy has only in-frame clones and lacks some. Here the sample spans about 140,000 clones, approximately 90% being singletons. The sample consisted of peripheral blood, taken on day 0 of AZD1222 vaccination. The receptors derive from an adult in good health.

The chain uses TRBV6-4 and TRBJ2-1; possible D gene TRBD2, 6 bases. This CDR3 has 16 residues. Germline CDR1 reads MRHNA; CDR2 reads SNTAGT. V was shortened by 7 bases and J by 4 bases, with 20 bases between the two germline ends. CDR3 nucleotide sequence: TGTGCCAGCACTACCATGGGAGGTAACGGATACAATGAGCAGTTCTTC. Its translation is CASTTMGGNGYNEQFF.

J is TRBJ1-1 and V is TRBV30; 8 nucleotides align to TRBD1. This CDR3 has 16 residues. The V gene end was trimmed by 0 bases and the J gene end by 1 base; junction bases not matched to a gene: 7. Germline CDR1 GTSNPN, CDR2 SVGIG (reference sequence). The CDR3, as DNA: TGTGCCTGGAGTGTTAGGACAGGGCTCAGGAACACTGAAGCTTTCTTT. It translates to CAWSVRTGLRNTEAFF.

The V call is TRBV7-7, the J call TRBJ1-1; D is perhaps TRBD1 (6 bases). Trimming took off 5 bases at V and 1 base at J, with 8 bases between the two ends. The germline V gene has CDR1 SSHAT and CDR2 FNYEAQ (reference sequence). This CDR3 comprises 13 residues. The CDR3 protein is CASSRTANTEAFF. CDR3 bases: TGTGCCAGCAGCCGGACAGCGAACACTGAAGCTTTCTTT. Looking up the rest from reference TRBV7-7 and TRBJ1-1 gives the full variable domain: GAGVSQSPRYKVTKRGQDVTLRCDPISSHATLYWYQQALGQGPEFLTYFNYEAQPDKSGLPSDRFSAERPEGSISTLTIQRTEQRDSAMYRCASSRTANTEAFFGQGTRLTVV.

V and J are TRBV7-2 and TRBJ2-7; TRBD1 matches at 7 bases. V lost 0 bases, J lost 3 bases, and 8 bases stayed unmatched. There are 16 residues in the CDR3. Germline V gene lookup returns CDR1 SGHTA and CDR2 FQGNSA. The CDR3 coding sequence is TGTGCCAGCAGCTTAGCCGGGACAGTTGATTTCTACGAGCAGTACTTC. Its protein is CASSLAGTVDFYEQYF.

This clone was observed a handful of times. At one boundary the junction diverges from the germline segment, which might be a read error. The CDR3 nucleotides are TGTGCCACCAGTGCCCCCAGGGGTCCTTTGCACTTC. Protein product: CATSAPRGPLHF. This chain connects TRBV24-1 to TRBJ2-5; tentatively, D is TRBD1 (6 bases). Germline loops: CDR1 KGHDR, CDR2 SFDVKD. CDR3 length: 12 amino acids.

The chain uses TRBV6-6 and TRBJ2-1; TRBD1 matches at 7 bases. The CDR3 has 13 amino acids. Germline V lookup: CDR1 MNHNY, CDR2 SVGAGI (reference sequence). V was pared by 6 bases and J by 6 bases, with 5 bases of the junction left unmatched. This CDR3 reads CASSGTEINEQFF. For the CDR3, the DNA is TGTGCCAGCAGCGGGACAGAGATCAATGAGCAGTTCTTC.

The CDR3 DNA reads TGTGCCAGCATTACTCGACAGAAGAATGAGCAGTTCTTC. Translated, it gives CASITRQKNEQFF. The V gene is TRBV6-6, the J gene TRBJ2-1; TRBD1 might be the D (5 bases). The CDR3 totals 13 residues. The ends were cut back, 7 bases at V and 7 bases at J, with 14 bases in the middle. Germline V CDR1 and CDR2: MNHNY, SVGAGI (reference sequence).

The chain has TRBV4-2 and TRBJ2-7; 7 nucleotides match TRBD1. Germline values: CDR1 LGHNA, CDR2 YNFKEQ. V was clipped by 4 bases and J by 3 bases; unmatched bases: 12. This CDR3 is built from 16 residues. The chain's CDR3 is CASSPYSTGLDYEQYF. The CDR3 bases are TGTGCCAGCAGCCCGTATTCGACAGGGTTAGACTACGAGCAGTACTTC.

V is TRBV5-6 and J is TRBJ1-2; 10 positions agree with TRBD1. The J segment lost 6 bases and the V segment lost 0 bases, leaving 5 bases of the junction unmatched. CDR3 length: 15 amino acids. Per germline, CDR1 SGHDT and CDR2 YYEEEE. In nucleotides, the CDR3 is TGTGCCAGCAGCTTGGTGACAGGGGGCCGGGATGGCTACACCTTC. Protein: CASSLVTGGRDGYTF.

V and J are TRBV6-5 and TRBJ1-5, with D perhaps TRBD1 (5 bases). This CDR3 comprises 13 residues. V lost 8 bases and J 3 bases, leaving 11 bases between the germline ends. In germline, CDR1 is MNHEY, CDR2 SVGAGI. The CDR3 coding sequence is TGTGCCAGCTATGCAGGGAACAATCAGCCCCAGCATTTT. Translating gives CASYAGNNQPQHF.